These T cell receptor beta chains were read from a single sample in a study of Graves' ophthalmopathy and Graves' hyperthyroidism. Using its own MiXCR run on the multiplex PCR reads, TCRdb lists one record per CDR3 protein. The sample contains about 1.1 million distinct CDR3 sequences, around a third of which appear only once. The sample taken for sequencing was peripheral blood or thyroid tissue (not recorded which). The receptors were gathered from an adult man with Graves' hyperthyroidism. The CDR3 runs from the conserved cysteine through the conserved F or W. D genes are given only for firm matches. Expanded clones are given a class, and other clones once, few, many or no size at all.

V	size	J	D	length	DNA	CDR3
TRBV6-5	.	TRBJ2-7	.	13	TGTGCCAGCAGTTACTTGACAGCCTACGAGCAGTACTTC	CASSYLTAYEQYF
TRBV29-1	.	TRBJ1-3	TRBD1	14	TGCAGCGTCAGGACAGGTAACTCTGGAAACACCATATATTTT	CSVRTGNSGNTIYF
TRBV5-1	many	TRBJ2-7	TRBD2	16	TGCGCCAGCAGCTTGGCCACGGGGGGGGCTCCCTACGAGCAGTACTTC	CASSLATGGAPYEQYF
TRBV10-3	many	TRBJ1-5	.	18	TGTGCCACCAAAGGAGCGAGGGAAGGACCGGGCGGCAATCAGCCCCAGCATTTT	CATKGAREGPGGNQPQHF
TRBV11-2	many	TRBJ2-7	.	13	TGTGCCAGCAGCTTAGATCCAGGGGGGGAGCAGTACTTC	CASSLDPGGEQYF
TRBV20-1	.	TRBJ1-5	.	15	TGCAGTGCTCAAAATTCAGCGAGCAGCAATCAGCCCCAGCATTTT	CSAQNSASSNQPQHF
TRBV7-9	many	TRBJ2-7	.	15	TGTGCCAGCAGCGGGGAAGGGGGGGACTCCTACGAGCAGTACTTC	CASSGEGGDSYEQYF
TRBV6-1	few	TRBJ1-1	TRBD1	15	TGTGCCAGCAGTGAAGGAACAGGGGTTTATACTGAAGCTTTCTTT	CASSEGTGVYTEAFF
TRBV7-9	many	TRBJ1-5	TRBD1	15	TGTGCCAGCAGCCAGGAGGGGGCGGCTTACGAGCCCCAGCATTTT	CASSQEGAAYEPQHF
TRBV9	few	TRBJ1-1	.	17	TGTGCCAGCAGCTACCGCCCGAAAATCGTAAGTAGCACTGAAGCTTTCTTT	CASSYRPKIVSSTEAFF
TRBV11-2	many	TRBJ2-2	.	14	TGTGCCAGCAGCTCCCTTTGGGGTGGCGGGGAGCTGTTTTTT	CASSSLWGGGELFF
TRBV15	.	TRBJ1-2	.	12	TGTGCCACCAGCCACATCGCCTATGGCTACACCTTC	CATSHIAYGYTF
TRBV15	many	TRBJ2-7	TRBD2	15	TGTGCCACCAGCGGAGGGACTAGCGGAACCTACGAGCAGTACTTC	CATSGGTSGTYEQYF
TRBV7-6	many	TRBJ2-5	.	16	TGTGCCAGCAGCCGCCTCCCCCGGAGGCCCCAAGAGACCCAGTACTTC	CASSRLPRRPQETQYF
TRBV2	.	TRBJ1-5	.	13	TGTGCCAGCAGGACCGGGGGCCGCCAGCCCCAGCATTTT	CASRTGGRQPQHF
TRBV29-1	.	TRBJ2-5	TRBD1	14	TGCAGCGCCGAATCGACAGGGGTTCGGGAGACCCAGTACTTC	CSAESTGVRETQYF
TRBV19	few	TRBJ1-6	TRBD1	15	TGTGCCAGTAGTGCCTCCGGGACAGGGAATTCACCCCTCCACTTT	CASSASGTGNSPLHF
TRBV19	many	TRBJ1-1	TRBD1	14	TGTGCCAGTATCAAGACAGGGAGCAACACTGAAGCTTTCTTT	CASIKTGSNTEAFF
TRBV6-5	.	TRBJ1-3	.	16	TGTGCCAGCAGTGAAGGGGAAGAGGGGTCTGGAAACACCATATATTTT	CASSEGEEGSGNTIYF
TRBV7-2	many	TRBJ2-7	.	14	TGTGCCAGCAGCACCCAAGGGGGACGGGACGAGCAGTACTTC	CASSTQGGRDEQYF
TRBV5-1	many	TRBJ1-1	.	15	TGCGCCAGCAGCTTGTCTTACCAGGGACGGACTGAAGCTTTCTTT	CASSLSYQGRTEAFF
TRBV7-9	many	TRBJ2-6	.	14	TGTGCCAGCAGCTATGACTCTGGGGCCAACGTCCTGACTTTC	CASSYDSGANVLTF
TRBV11-2	.	TRBJ1-3	.	16	TGTGCCAGCAGCTTCCCGGACGGATTCGCTGGAAACACCATATATTTT	CASSFPDGFAGNTIYF
TRBV2	.	TRBJ1-3	.	20	TGTGCCAGCAGTGAAGTAAGGGTAACAAGACAGGTCTTCTCTGGAAACACCATATATTTT	CASSEVRVTRQVFSGNTIYF
TRBV10-3	few	TRBJ2-7	.	15	TGTGCCAGCAGGACAGCCGGGACGGAATCCTACGAGCAGTACTTC	CASRTAGTESYEQYF
TRBV7-9	few	TRBJ1-5	.	15	TGTGCCAGCAGCTCATTACCATCAGACAAAGAGACCCAGCATTTT	CASSSLPSDKETQHF
TRBV6-6	many	TRBJ1-5	.	14	TGTGCCAGCAGTTATGGGGATAGCAATCAGCCCCAGCATTTT	CASSYGDSNQPQHF
TRBV7-2	.	TRBJ2-5	.	15	TGTGCCAGCAGCCCGACAGGCCGGGAGTTGGAGACCCAGTACTTC	CASSPTGRELETQYF
TRBV20-1	.	TRBJ1-5	.	13	TGCAGTGCTAGTGGTGGCGCAAATCAGCCCCAGCATTTT	CSASGGANQPQHF
TRBV9	many	TRBJ2-7	.	14	TGTGCCAGCAGCGGCCGGGACACCTCCTACGAGCAGTACTTC	CASSGRDTSYEQYF
TRBV2	.	TRBJ1-5	.	13	TGTGCCAGTTTCGCGGGGGCTAGTCAGCCCCAGCATTTT	CASFAGASQPQHF
TRBV7-9	few	TRBJ2-6	.	14	TGCGCCAGCAGCCTCGACCCGGGGGCCAACGTCCTGACTTTC	CASSLDPGANVLTF
TRBV10-3	.	TRBJ2-5	TRBD1	14	TGTGCCACCTCTCCGACAGGGAGAGGAGAGACCCAGTACTTC	CATSPTGRGETQYF
TRBV7-8	many	TRBJ1-4	.	14	TGTGCCAGCAGCCTCCTCAGAACTAATGAAAAACTGTTTTTT	CASSLLRTNEKLFF
TRBV10-3	.	TRBJ2-7	.	16	TGTGCCATCAGTGATGAAGACAGGAAACCCTCCTACGAGCAGTACTTC	CAISDEDRKPSYEQYF
TRBV20-1	many	TRBJ2-7	.	9	TGCAGTGCTGGGGAGGCAGGGGACTTC	CSAGEAGDF
TRBV10-3	many	TRBJ2-7	.	14	TGTGCCATCAGTATGACAGAAGGGGCCTACGAGCAGTACTTC	CAISMTEGAYEQYF